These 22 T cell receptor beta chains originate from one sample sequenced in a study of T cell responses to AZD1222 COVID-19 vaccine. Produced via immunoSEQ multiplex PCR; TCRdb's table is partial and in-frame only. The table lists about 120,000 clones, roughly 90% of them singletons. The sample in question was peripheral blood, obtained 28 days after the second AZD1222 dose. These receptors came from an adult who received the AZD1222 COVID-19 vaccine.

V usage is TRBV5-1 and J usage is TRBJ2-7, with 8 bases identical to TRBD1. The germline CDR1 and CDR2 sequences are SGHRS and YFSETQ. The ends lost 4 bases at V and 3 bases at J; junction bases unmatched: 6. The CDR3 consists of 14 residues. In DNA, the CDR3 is TGCGCCAGCAGCCTGGGACAGGATTACTACGAGCAGTACTTC. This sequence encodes CASSLGQDYYEQYF.

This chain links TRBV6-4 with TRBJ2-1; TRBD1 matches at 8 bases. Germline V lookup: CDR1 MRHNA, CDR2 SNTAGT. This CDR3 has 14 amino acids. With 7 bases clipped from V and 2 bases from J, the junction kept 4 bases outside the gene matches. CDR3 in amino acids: CASNRQGPYNEQFF. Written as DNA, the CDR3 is TGTGCCAGCAATAGACAGGGGCCCTACAATGAGCAGTTCTTC.

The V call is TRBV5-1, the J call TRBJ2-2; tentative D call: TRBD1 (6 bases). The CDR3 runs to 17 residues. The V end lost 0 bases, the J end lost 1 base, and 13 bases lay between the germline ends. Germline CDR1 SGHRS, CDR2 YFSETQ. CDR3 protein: CASSLAVGHVNTGELFF. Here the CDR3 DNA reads TGCGCCAGCAGCTTGGCCGTGGGACACGTGAACACCGGGGAGCTGTTTTTT.

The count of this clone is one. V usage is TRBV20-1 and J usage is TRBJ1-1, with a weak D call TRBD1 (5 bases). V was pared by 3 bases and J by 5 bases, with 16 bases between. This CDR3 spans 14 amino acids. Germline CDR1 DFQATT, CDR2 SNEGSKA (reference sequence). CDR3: CSASKVGGGTEAFF. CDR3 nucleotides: TGCAGTGCTAGTAAGGTGGGCGGGGGGACTGAAGCTTTCTTT.

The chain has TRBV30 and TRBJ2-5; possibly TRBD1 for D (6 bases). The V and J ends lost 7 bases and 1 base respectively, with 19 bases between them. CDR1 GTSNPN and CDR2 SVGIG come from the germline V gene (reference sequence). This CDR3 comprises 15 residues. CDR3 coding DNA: TGTGCCTCCTCCCCCGACCAGGGGTCCCAAGAGACCCAGTACTTC. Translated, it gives CASSPDQGSQETQYF.

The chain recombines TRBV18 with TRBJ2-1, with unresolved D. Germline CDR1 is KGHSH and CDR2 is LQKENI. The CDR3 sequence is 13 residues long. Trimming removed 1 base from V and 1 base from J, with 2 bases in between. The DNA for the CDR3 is TGTGCCAGCTCACCACGGTCCTACAATGAGCAGTTCTTC. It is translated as CASSPRSYNEQFF.

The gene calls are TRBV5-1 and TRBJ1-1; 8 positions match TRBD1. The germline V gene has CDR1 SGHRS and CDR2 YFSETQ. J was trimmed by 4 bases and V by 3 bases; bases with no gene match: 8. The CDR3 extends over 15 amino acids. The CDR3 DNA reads TGCGCCAGCAGCTACATGGACAGGGTCCCCACTGAAGCTTTCTTT. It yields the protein CASSYMDRVPTEAFF.

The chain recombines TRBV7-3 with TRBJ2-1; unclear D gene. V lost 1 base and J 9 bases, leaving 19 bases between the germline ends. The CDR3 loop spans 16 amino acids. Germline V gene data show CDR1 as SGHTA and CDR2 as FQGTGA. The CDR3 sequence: CASSLMTEGSGGEQFF. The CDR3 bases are TGTGCCAGCAGCTTAATGACGGAAGGGTCAGGCGGTGAGCAGTTCTTC.

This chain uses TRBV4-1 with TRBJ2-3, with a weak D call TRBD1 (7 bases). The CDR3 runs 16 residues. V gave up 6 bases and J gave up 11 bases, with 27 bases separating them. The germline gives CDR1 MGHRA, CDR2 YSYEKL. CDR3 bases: TGCGCCAGCAGACCCGACCCCGGGACAGCGAAGGGGGGGCAGTATTTT. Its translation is CASRPDPGTAKGGQYF.

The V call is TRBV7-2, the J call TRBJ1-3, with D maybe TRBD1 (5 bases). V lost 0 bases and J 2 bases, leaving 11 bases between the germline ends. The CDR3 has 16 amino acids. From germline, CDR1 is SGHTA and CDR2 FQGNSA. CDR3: CASSLAVWGTGNTIYF. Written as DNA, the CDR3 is TGTGCCAGCAGCTTAGCCGTTTGGGGGACTGGAAACACCATATATTTT.

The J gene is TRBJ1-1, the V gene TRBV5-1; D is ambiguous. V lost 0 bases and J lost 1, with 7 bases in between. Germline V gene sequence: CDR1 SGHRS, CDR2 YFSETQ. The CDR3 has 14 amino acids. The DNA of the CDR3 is TGCGCCAGCAGCTTGGGTACGGGGAACACTGAAGCTTTCTTT. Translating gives CASSLGTGNTEAFF. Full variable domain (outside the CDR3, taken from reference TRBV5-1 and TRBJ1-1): KAGVTQTPRYLIKTRGQQVTLSCSPISGHRSVSWYQQTPGQGLQFLFEYFSETQRNKGNFPGRFSGRQFSNSRSEMNVSTLELGDSALYLCASSLGTGNTEAFFGQGTRLTVV.

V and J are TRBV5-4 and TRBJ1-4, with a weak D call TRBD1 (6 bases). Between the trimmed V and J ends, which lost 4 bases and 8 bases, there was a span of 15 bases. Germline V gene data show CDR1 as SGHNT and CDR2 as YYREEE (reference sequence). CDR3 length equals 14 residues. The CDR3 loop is CASSQNRAGEKLFF. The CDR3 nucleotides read TGTGCCAGCAGCCAAAACAGGGCAGGAGAAAAACTGTTTTTT.

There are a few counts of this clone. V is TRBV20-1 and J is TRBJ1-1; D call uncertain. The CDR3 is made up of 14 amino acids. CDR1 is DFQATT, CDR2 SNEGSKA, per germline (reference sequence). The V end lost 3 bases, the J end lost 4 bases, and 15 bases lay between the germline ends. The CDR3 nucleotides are TGCAGTGCTAGTGAACGGGGAATCGGCACTGAAGCTTTCTTT. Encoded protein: CSASERGIGTEAFF.

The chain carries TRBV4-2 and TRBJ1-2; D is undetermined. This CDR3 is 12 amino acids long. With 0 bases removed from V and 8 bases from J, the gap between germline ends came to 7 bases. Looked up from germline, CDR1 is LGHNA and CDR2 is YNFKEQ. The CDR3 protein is CASSQDTPGYTF. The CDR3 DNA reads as TGTGCCAGCAGCCAAGACACTCCCGGCTACACCTTC.

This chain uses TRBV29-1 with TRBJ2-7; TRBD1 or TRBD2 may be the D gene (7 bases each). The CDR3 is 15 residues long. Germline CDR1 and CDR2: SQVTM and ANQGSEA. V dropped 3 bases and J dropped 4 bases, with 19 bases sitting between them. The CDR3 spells CSVDLGGGAGYEQYF. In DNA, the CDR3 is TGCAGCGTTGATCTGGGAGGGGGCGCAGGGTACGAGCAGTACTTC.

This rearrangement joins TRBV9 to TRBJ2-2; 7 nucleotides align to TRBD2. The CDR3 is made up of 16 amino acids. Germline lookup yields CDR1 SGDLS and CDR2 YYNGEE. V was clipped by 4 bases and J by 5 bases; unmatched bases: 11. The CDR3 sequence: CASSTSGLRVTGELFF. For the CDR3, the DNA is TGTGCCAGCAGCACTTCGGGACTACGCGTGACCGGGGAGCTGTTTTTT.

Here the CDR3 reads CATSDVRNTGELFF. The DNA of the CDR3 is TGTGCCACCAGTGATGTCAGAAACACCGGGGAGCTGTTTTTT. The V gene is TRBV24-1, the J gene TRBJ2-2; D is ambiguous. This CDR3 spans 14 amino acids. Germline CDR1 reads KGHDR; CDR2 reads SFDVKD. The V gene lost 3 bases and the J gene lost 2 bases, with 6 bases spanning the gap.

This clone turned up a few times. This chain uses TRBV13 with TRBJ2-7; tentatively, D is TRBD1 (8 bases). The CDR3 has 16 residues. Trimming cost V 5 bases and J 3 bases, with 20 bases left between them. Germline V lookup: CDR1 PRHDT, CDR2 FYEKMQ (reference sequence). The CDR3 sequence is CASSPTQGGGFYEQYF. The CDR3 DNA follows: TGTGCCAGCAGCCCCACACAGGGGGGGGGATTCTACGAGCAGTACTTC.

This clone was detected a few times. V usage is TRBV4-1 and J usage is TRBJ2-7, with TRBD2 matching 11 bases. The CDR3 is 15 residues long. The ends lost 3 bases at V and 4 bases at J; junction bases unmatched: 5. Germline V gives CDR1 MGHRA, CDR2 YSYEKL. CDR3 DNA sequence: TGCGCCAGCAGCCAGATACTAGCGGGGGCTTACGAGCAGTACTTC. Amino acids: CASSQILAGAYEQYF.

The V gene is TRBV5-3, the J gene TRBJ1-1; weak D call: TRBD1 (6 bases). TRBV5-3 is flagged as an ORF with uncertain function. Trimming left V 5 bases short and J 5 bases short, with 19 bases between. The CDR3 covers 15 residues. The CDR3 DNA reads TGTGCCAGAAGTGGCGGACAGAACACGCCGACTGAAGCTTTCTTT. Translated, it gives CARSGGQNTPTEAFF.

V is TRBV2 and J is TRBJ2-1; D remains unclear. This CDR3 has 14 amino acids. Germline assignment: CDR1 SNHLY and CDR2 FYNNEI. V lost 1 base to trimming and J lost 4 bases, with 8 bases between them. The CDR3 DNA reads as TGTGCCAGCAGTGAAGAGACTTTTTACAATGAGCAGTTCTTC. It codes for CASSEETFYNEQFF.

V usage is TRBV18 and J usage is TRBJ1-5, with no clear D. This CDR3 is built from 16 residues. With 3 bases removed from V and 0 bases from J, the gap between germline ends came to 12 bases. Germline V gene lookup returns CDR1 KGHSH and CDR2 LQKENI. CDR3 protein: CASSPTTPYSNQPQHF. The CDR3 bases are TGTGCCAGCTCACCTACGACTCCATATAGCAATCAGCCCCAGCATTTT.